One T cell receptor (beta chain) is described in this entry. This specimen comes from a study of blood T cell repertoires in COVID-19. The CDR3 totals 11 residues. V shed 7 bases and J shed 6 bases, with 12 bases lying between them. Germline-derived CDR1 and CDR2 are DFQATT and SNEGSKA (reference sequence). Profiled with immunoSEQ multiplex PCR; TCRdb holds only in-frame clones, not every one. Among around 400,000 clones, around nine tenths were seen once, and the ten largest hold 1.5% to 2%. Ages ranged from about 18 to 89 years, with residence in about two dozen US areas. Cohort 3 recovered donors had two negative PCRs, clearance, or symptom resolution.

The sequencing input was PBMCs or T cells enriched from blood (not recorded which). The clonotype was recovered from a woman in her 30s who had recovered from COVID-19. The J gene is TRBJ1-2, the V gene TRBV20-1; D possibly corresponds to TRBD1 (6 bases). The CDR3 is CSDRGGDGYTF. CDR3 sequence (DNA): TGCAGTGATCGGGGGGGCGATGGCTACACCTTC.